This is a list of T cell receptor beta chains from one sample in a study of Ad26.COV2.S vaccination and SARS-CoV-2 variants. Some clones are missing from TCRdb's copy, which holds only in-frame ones; the method was immunoSEQ multiplex PCR. This sample has around 450,000 clones, with approximately 87% found just once. Specimen: peripheral blood, collected in a trial of Ad26.COV2.S vaccine versus placebo. These TCRs come from a person aged 18-65 years who received the Ad26.COV2.S COVID-19 vaccine or a placebo. Both conserved end residues are part of each CDR3. The D gene is left open where the match is weak. Clone size is stated in some rows and not others, as once, few, many or a class when expanded.

>13|TRBJ2-7|TRBD1|-|TRBV2
TGTGCCGGGACGAGACAGGGTCCCTACGAGCAGTACTTC
CAGTRQGPYEQYF
>14|TRBJ2-1|-|-|TRBV5-8
TGTGCCAGCAGGTCCGTGAGCTCCTACAATGAGCAGTTCTTC
CASRSVSSYNEQFF
>15|TRBJ2-2|-|-|TRBV2
TGTGCCAGCAGTGAAAACAGGGTGGGCACCGGGGAGCTGTTTTTT
CASSENRVGTGELFF
>14|TRBJ1-5|TRBD1|-|TRBV30
TGTGCCTGGACCAGGGGGGGGGCAAATCAGCCCCAGCATTTT
CAWTRGGANQPQHF
>16|TRBJ2-7|-|-|TRBV27
TGTGCCAGCAGTGCCCCCGGGACTCCGACGGGCTACGAGCAGTACTTC
CASSAPGTPTGYEQYF
>17|TRBJ2-5|TRBD1|-|TRBV5-4
TGTGCCAGCAGCCAGGGACGTCAACAAAGAGGGGGCGAGACCCAGTACTTC
CASSQGRQQRGGETQYF
>14|TRBJ2-7|-|once|TRBV11-2
TGTGCCAGCAGCCCCCCGGGACACCCTAGGGAGCAGTACTTC
CASSPPGHPREQYF
>12|TRBJ2-7|TRBD2|-|TRBV19
TGTGCCAGTAGTATCGGGAGGAACGAGCAGTACTTC
CASSIGRNEQYF
>13|TRBJ1-1|TRBD1|-|TRBV19
TGTGCCAGTAGTCCAGGGGGGACCACTGAAGCTTTCTTT
CASSPGGTTEAFF
>15|TRBJ1-2|-|-|TRBV11-2
TGTGCCAGCAGCTTTTTGGGCAGTATGTTGGGCGGCTACACCTTC
CASSFLGSMLGGYTF
>15|TRBJ2-3|-|-|TRBV15
TGTGCCACCAGCAGAGGGGATGAATACACAGATACGCAGTATTTT
CATSRGDEYTDTQYF
>14|TRBJ1-2|-|few|TRBV2
TGTGCCAGCAGTGAGTTTGGGGGTGGCTATGGCTACACCTTC
CASSEFGGGYGYTF
>14|TRBJ2-7|TRBD1|-|TRBV7-6
TGTGCCAGCAGCCCGGGACAGGGGGCTATCGAGCAGTACTTC
CASSPGQGAIEQYF
>15|TRBJ2-1|-|few|TRBV13
TGTGCCAGCAGCCGGGACTTACGCTCCTACAATGAGCAGTTCTTC
CASSRDLRSYNEQFF
>15|TRBJ1-4|TRBD1|few|TRBV23-1
TGCGCCAGCAGATCCCAGGGGGAGTTTAATGAAAAACTGTTTTTT
CASRSQGEFNEKLFF
>17|TRBJ2-5|TRBD2|-|TRBV5-4
TGTGCCAGCAGGGTGGGCCTAGCGGGGGGCCTCCAAGAGACCCAGTACTTC
CASRVGLAGGLQETQYF
>15|TRBJ2-7|TRBD1|-|TRBV7-9
TGTGCCAGCAGCCAGAGGGGACAGGGAACCTACGAGCAGTACTTC
CASSQRGQGTYEQYF
>14|TRBJ2-7|TRBD2|-|TRBV2
TGTGCCAGCAGTGAAGGTGGACTAGCATACGAGCAGTACTTC
CASSEGGLAYEQYF
>15|TRBJ1-5|-|-|TRBV15
TGTGCCACCAGCAGAGTGTTCAGACAGAATCAGCCCCAGCATTTT
CATSRVFRQNQPQHF
>13|TRBJ1-5|-|few|TRBV18
TGTGCCAGCTCACCAGAGGGCAATCAGCCCCAGCATTTT
CASSPEGNQPQHF
>14|TRBJ1-1|-|-|TRBV11-2
TGTGCCAGCAGCTTAGGTGCAGGATCGACTGAAGCTTTCTTT
CASSLGAGSTEAFF
>14|TRBJ1-2|-|-|TRBV6-5
TGTGCCAGCAGTTACTCGGGCAGGGACTATGGCTACACCTTC
CASSYSGRDYGYTF
>15|TRBJ1-5|TRBD1|-|TRBV14
TGTGCCAGCAGCCCGACAGGGCCCTTCAATCAGCCCCAGCATTTT
CASSPTGPFNQPQHF
>15|TRBJ1-2|TRBD1|-|TRBV19
TGTGCCAGTAGTATAGCGGCAGGGGGCGTGAATGGCTACACCTTC
CASSIAAGGVNGYTF
>14|TRBJ2-3|TRBD1|-|TRBV6-5
TGTGCCAGCTCTTGGGGGACAGACACAGATACGCAGTATTTT
CASSWGTDTDTQYF
>13|TRBJ2-5|TRBD2|once|TRBV29-1
TGCAGCGTCCTACTAGCGGGGGGTGAGACCCAGTACTTC
CSVLLAGGETQYF
>16|TRBJ2-3|TRBD2|-|TRBV29-1
TGCAGCGTTGGTCGGGGACTAGCGGGGGGGTTAGATACGCAGTATTTT
CSVGRGLAGGLDTQYF
>13|TRBJ2-5|-|-|TRBV24-1
TGTGCCACCAGTGACATGGACCGAGAGACCCAGTACTTC
CATSDMDRETQYF
>13|TRBJ1-5|-|-|TRBV6-4
TGTGCCAGGGAGACAGGCCCCAATCAGCCCCAGCATTTT
CARETGPNQPQHF
>14|TRBJ2-7|-|-|TRBV2
TGTGCCAGCAGAGCCGCAACAGAAAACTACGAGCAGTACTTC
CASRAATENYEQYF
>18|TRBJ2-2|TRBD1|few|TRBV7-9
TGTGCCAGCACCCCCGAGGACAGGGGGCGCCTTCGGACCGGGGAGCTGTTTTTT
CASTPEDRGRLRTGELFF
>13|TRBJ2-1|-|-|TRBV11-3
TGTGCCAGCAGCTTGAACAGAATCAATGAGCAGTTCTTC
CASSLNRINEQFF
>15|TRBJ2-1|TRBD1|-|TRBV5-6
TGTGCCAGCACCCGACAGGGAAGCTCCTACAATGAGCAGTTCTTC
CASTRQGSSYNEQFF
>15|TRBJ2-1|-|-|TRBV15
TGTGCCACCAGCAGAGGGATGGGGGCCAACAATGAGCAGTTCTTC
CATSRGMGANNEQFF
>13|TRBJ1-5|-|-|TRBV18
TGTGCCAGCTCACCCGCCCGTGGGGGGTCCCAGCATTTT
CASSPARGGSQHF
>16|TRBJ2-6|-|-|TRBV7-9
TGTGCCAGCAGCTTAGATGTCGTCTCTGGGGCCAACGTCCTGACTTTC
CASSLDVVSGANVLTF
>15|TRBJ2-2|-|-|TRBV7-6
TGTGCCAGCAGCTTAGTCGGCAGCTCCACCGGGGAGCTGTTTTTT
CASSLVGSSTGELFF
>12|TRBJ1-2|-|-|TRBV7-9
TGTGCCAGCAGTTGGGAGGGGAATGGCTACACCTTC
CASSWEGNGYTF
>13|TRBJ1-1|TRBD1|-|TRBV29-1
TGCAGCGTTACCGGACAGGGATATACTGAAGCTTTCTTT
CSVTGQGYTEAFF
>17|TRBJ2-3|TRBD2|few|TRBV4-1
TGCGCCAGCAGCCAAGAGGGGCCTAGCGGGGGTGCGGATACGCAGTATTTT
CASSQEGPSGGADTQYF
>13|TRBJ2-1|-|once|TRBV5-5
TGTGCCAGCAGCTTCGGCACAATAAATGAGCAGTTCTTC
CASSFGTINEQFF
>13|TRBJ1-1|TRBD1|-|TRBV7-9
TGTGCCAGCAGCTGGACAGGGACCACTGAAGCTTTCTTT
CASSWTGTTEAFF
>13|TRBJ2-7|-|-|TRBV18
TGTGCCAGCTCACCAGGGTTTTCCTACGAGCAGTACTTC
CASSPGFSYEQYF
>14|TRBJ2-3|TRBD2|-|TRBV6-4
TGTGCCAGCTCGGAGCGGGGGGGCACAGATACGCAGTATTTT
CASSERGGTDTQYF